Detailed here is one T cell receptor (beta chain). This record belongs to a study of blood T cell repertoires in COVID-19. Study information: Both acute and convalescent COVID-19 samples were obtained from the United States, Italy and Spain. The cDNA or gDNA used as material had been derived from T cells, B-cell-depleted T cells, or PBMCs.

In the authors' workflow: By means of reference gene primer amplification, nucleated cell counts were estimated. Method: immunoSEQ multiplex PCR; TCRdb's copy keeps in-frame clones and lacks some. V, J and clone size reflect that table, while D and trimming were determined from the DNA. The table shows around 310,000 clones, with just under 90% occurring only once. From germline, CDR1 is SGDLS and CDR2 YYNGEE. Unmatched junction bases numbered 8, after V lost 4 bases and J lost 4 bases. CDR3 size: 15 residues. The rearrangement joins TRBV9 to TRBJ2-3; 8 bases match TRBD2. The material sequenced was PBMCs or T cells enriched from blood (not recorded which). The source of this sequence is a woman aged 25 to 45 who had recovered from COVID-19. CDR3 in DNA: TGTGCCAGCAGCCCCTTTGCGGGAGGTGCAGATACGCAGTATTTT. Its protein is CASSPFAGGADTQYF.